The 14 T cell receptor beta chains below were found in one sample sequenced in a study of regulatory T cells in long-lasting Graves disease. With iRepertoire HTBI primers and Arm-PCR of CDR3 regions, TCR beta libraries were built. TCRdb processed the multiplex PCR reads anew with MiXCR; each CDR3 protein has one entry. The data contain 310,000 or so distinct CDR3 sequences, about 20% of them singletons. Time point defined: persistent/refractory GD, antithyroid drugs over 5 years with positive TRAb. PBMC-extracted RNA yielded the TCR library. This specimen was peripheral blood mononuclear cells (PBMCs), taken when the disease was refractory, from a patient treated with antithyroid drugs. The origin of the receptors is a female donor with Graves disease.

This clonotype was picked up many times. The chain uses TRBV5-5 and TRBJ1-1, with a tentative D call TRBD1 (5 bases). CDR1 is SGHKS, CDR2 YYEKEE, per germline (reference sequence). The V end lost 3 bases, the J end lost 7 bases, and 16 bases lay between the germline ends. The CDR3 runs to 14 residues. CDR3 protein: CASSYNRRTFEAFF. CDR3 nucleotides: TGTGCCAGCAGCTACAACAGGCGAACCTTTGAAGCTTTCTTT. Full variable domain (remainder filled in from reference TRBV5-5 and TRBJ1-1): DAGVTQSPTHLIKTRGQQVTLRCSPISGHKSVSWYQQVLGQGPQFIFQYYEKEERGRGNFPDRFSARQFPNYSSELNVNALLLGDSALYLCASSYNRRTFEAFFGQGTRLTVV.

This clonotype was detected many times. This chain connects TRBV7-3 to TRBJ1-1; 10 bases are a match to TRBD1. This CDR3 spans 14 amino acids. With 2 bases clipped from V and 4 bases from J, the junction kept 1 base outside the gene matches. Germline V CDR1 and CDR2: SGHTA, FQGTGA. CDR3 loop: CASSLGDRGTEAFF. CDR3 DNA: TGTGCCAGCAGCTTAGGGGACAGGGGCACTGAAGCTTTCTTT.

This clonotype was counted ten times or more. The rearrangement uses TRBV7-2 and TRBJ1-1; D may be TRBD1 (5 bases). V lost 3 bases, J lost 7 bases, and 9 bases lay in between. CDR1 SGHTA and CDR2 FQGNSA come from the germline V gene. This CDR3 has 12 residues. CDR3 in DNA: TGTGCCAGCAGCTTGGGGAGGGGTGAAGCTTTCTTT. Translated: CASSLGRGEAFF.

CDR3 bases: TGCGCCAGCAGCCGGGCGGCTAGCGGTAGCTACGAGCAGTACTTC. It codes for CASSRAASGSYEQYF. The genes are TRBV5-1 and TRBJ2-7; 7 nucleotides align to TRBD2. Germline loops: CDR1 SGHRS, CDR2 YFSETQ. The CDR3 is 15 amino acids. J gave up 3 bases and V 4 bases, and 10 bases lay outside the gene matches.

The chain has TRBV6-1 and TRBJ1-2; D is ambiguous. The germline V and J ends were trimmed by 6 bases and 3 bases, with 17 bases remaining between them. CDR1 is MNHNS and CDR2 is SASEGT in the germline V gene. The CDR3 sequence is 15 residues long. CDR3 DNA sequence: TGTGCCAGCAGGGGCGTTGAAGGTGGGGACTATGGCTACACCTTC. It specifies CASRGVEGGDYGYTF.

The V call is TRBV18, the J call TRBJ1-2; D is ambiguous. The CDR3 has 14 residues. Deletions cut 2 bases from V and 4 bases from J, with 11 bases between. CDR1 KGHSH and CDR2 LQKENI come from the germline V gene. The chain's CDR3 is CASSPDAGLYGYTF. The CDR3 DNA follows: TGTGCCAGCTCACCAGACGCAGGTCTCTATGGCTACACCTTC.

This clonotype was found many times. The genes are TRBV11-3 and TRBJ1-2; D is possibly TRBD1 (6 bases). The CDR3 loop spans 14 amino acids. Trimming took off 3 bases at V and 4 bases at J, with 12 bases between the two ends. CDR1 is SGHNT, CDR2 YENEEA, per germline. Here the CDR3 DNA reads TGTGCCAGCAGCTTCCCGGACAGATCCTATGGCTACACCTTC. This sequence encodes CASSFPDRSYGYTF.

The chain employs TRBV30 and TRBJ2-7; unclear D gene. The V gene's germline CDR1 is GTSNPN and CDR2 SVGIG (reference sequence). The CDR3 sequence is 14 residues long. V was pared by 7 bases and J by 0 bases, with 16 bases between. CDR3 protein: CASKPDLSSYEQYF. The CDR3 DNA follows: TGTGCCTCCAAGCCGGACCTTAGCTCCTACGAGCAGTACTTC.

This clonotype has a count of ten or more. The chain links TRBV12-3 or TRBV12-4 to TRBJ1-2, with a weak D call TRBD1 (6 bases). Trimming removed 6 bases from V and 4 bases from J, with 15 bases in between. The CDR3 is 14 amino acids. CDR3 in amino acids: CASRGRGDFYGYTF. The CDR3 nucleotides read TGTGCCAGCAGGGGGAGGGGGGATTTCTATGGCTACACCTTC.

This sequence joins TRBV3-1 and TRBJ1-1, with D maybe TRBD1 (5 bases). Trimming removed 2 bases at V and 8 bases at J, with 15 bases between. CDR1 and CDR2 (germline): LGHDT, YNNKEL (reference sequence). The CDR3 is 14 amino acids. CDR3 coding DNA: TGTGCCAGCAGCCAACGTCCAGGGATCTCGGAAGCTTTCTTT. Protein sequence: CASSQRPGISEAFF.

This clonotype appeared many times. This chain uses TRBV30 with TRBJ2-5; a weak D match, TRBD2 (5 bases). CDR1 and CDR2 (germline): GTSNPN, SVGIG (reference sequence). Trimming stripped 5 bases from V and 4 bases from J, with 8 bases between. The CDR3 extends over 11 amino acids. As DNA, the CDR3 is TGTGCCTGGGGCGAGGGAGAGACCCAGTACTTC. Amino acids: CAWGEGETQYF.

In regard to this clonotype: A much larger clone differs by one base, so this may be a read error. V usage is TRBV15 and J usage is TRBJ1-5, with D possibly being TRBD1 (6 bases). Germline assignment: CDR1 LNHNV and CDR2 YYDKDF (reference sequence). This CDR3 is built from 13 residues. CDR3 sequence (DNA): TGTGCCACCAGCCCCGGACAGAATCGGCCCCAGCATTTT. Protein sequence: CATSPGQNRPQHF.

The J gene is TRBJ1-1, the V gene TRBV20-1; D is unresolved. The ends were cut back, 1 base at V and 6 bases at J, with 9 bases in the middle. Germline-derived CDR1 and CDR2 are DFQATT and SNEGSKA (reference sequence). This CDR3 is built from 12 residues. The CDR3: CSARGRGAEAFF. The CDR3 DNA sequence: TGCAGTGCTAGAGGACGTGGCGCTGAAGCTTTCTTT.

This clonotype was seen repeatedly, ten times or more. V and J are TRBV28 and TRBJ1-1; no clear D. The germline V and J ends were trimmed by 6 bases and 5 bases, with 10 bases remaining between them. Germline V gives CDR1 MDHEN, CDR2 SYDVKM. The CDR3 consists of 12 residues. The CDR3 sequence is CASSLGLTEAFF. In DNA, the CDR3 is TGTGCCAGCAGCCTGGGGTTAACTGAAGCTTTCTTT. The variable domain in full, completed from reference TRBV28 and TRBJ1-1, reads DVKVTQSSRYLVKRTGEKVFLECVQDMDHENMFWYRQDPGLGLRLIYFSYDVKMKEKGDIPEGYSVSREKKERFSLILESASTNQTSMYLCASSLGLTEAFFGQGTRLTVV.